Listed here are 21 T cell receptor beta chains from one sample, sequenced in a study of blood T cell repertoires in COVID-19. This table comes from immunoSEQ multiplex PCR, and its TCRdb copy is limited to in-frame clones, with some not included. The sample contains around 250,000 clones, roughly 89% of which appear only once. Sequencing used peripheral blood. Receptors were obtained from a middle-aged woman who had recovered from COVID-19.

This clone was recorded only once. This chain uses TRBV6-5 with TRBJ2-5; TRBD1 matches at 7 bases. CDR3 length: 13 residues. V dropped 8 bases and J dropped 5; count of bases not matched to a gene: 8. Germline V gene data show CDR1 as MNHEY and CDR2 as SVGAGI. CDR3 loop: CASVEQGSETQYF. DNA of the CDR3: TGTGCCAGCGTCGAACAGGGGTCGGAGACCCAGTACTTC.

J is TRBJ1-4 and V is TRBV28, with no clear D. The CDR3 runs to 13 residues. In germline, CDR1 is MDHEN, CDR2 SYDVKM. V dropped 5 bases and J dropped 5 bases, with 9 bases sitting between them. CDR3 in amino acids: CASSRGNNEKLFF. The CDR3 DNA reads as TGTGCCAGCAGTCGGGGTAACAATGAAAAACTGTTTTTT.

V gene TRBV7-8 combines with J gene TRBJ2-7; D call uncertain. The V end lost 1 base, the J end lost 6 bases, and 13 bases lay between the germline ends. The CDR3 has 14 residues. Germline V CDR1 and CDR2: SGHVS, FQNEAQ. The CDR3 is CASSLGSNRGEQYF. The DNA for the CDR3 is TGTGCCAGCAGCTTAGGGTCCAACCGAGGCGAGCAGTACTTC.

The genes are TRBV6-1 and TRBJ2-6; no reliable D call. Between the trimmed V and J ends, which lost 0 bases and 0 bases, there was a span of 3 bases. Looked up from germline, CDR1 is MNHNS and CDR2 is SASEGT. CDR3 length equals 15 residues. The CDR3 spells CASSEAHSGANVLTF. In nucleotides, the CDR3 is TGTGCCAGCAGTGAAGCTCACTCTGGGGCCAACGTCCTGACTTTC.

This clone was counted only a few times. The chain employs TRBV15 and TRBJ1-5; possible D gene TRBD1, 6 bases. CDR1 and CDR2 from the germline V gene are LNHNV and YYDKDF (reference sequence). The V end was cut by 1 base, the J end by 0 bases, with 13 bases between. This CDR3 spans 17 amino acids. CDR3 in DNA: TGTGCCACCAGCAGAGCAGGGGCCAGGGGTAGCAATCAGCCCCAGCATTTT. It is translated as CATSRAGARGSNQPQHF.

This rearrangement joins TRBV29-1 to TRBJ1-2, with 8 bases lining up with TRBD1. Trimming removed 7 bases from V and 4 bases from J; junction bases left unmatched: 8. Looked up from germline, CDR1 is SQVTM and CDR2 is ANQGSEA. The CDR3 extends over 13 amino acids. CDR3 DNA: TGCAGCGCTTCAGACAGGGGCGGCTATGGCTACACCTTC. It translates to CSASDRGGYGYTF.

CDR3 in DNA: TGTGCCAGCAGCTGGGACAGGGCGTTTGGGCAGTACTTC. The encoded protein is CASSWDRAFGQYF. V usage is TRBV5-4 and J usage is TRBJ2-7, with TRBD1 matching 9 bases. The germline V gene has CDR1 SGHNT and CDR2 YYREEE (reference sequence). Losses at the gene ends were 3 bases for V and 9 bases for J; bases not matched to a gene: 7. This CDR3 spans 13 amino acids. The whole variable domain, filled in from reference TRBV5-4 and TRBJ2-7, reads ETGVTQSPTHLIKTRGQQVTLRCSSQSGHNTVSWYQQALGQGPQFIFQYYREEENGRGNFPPRFSGLQFPNYSSELNVNALELDDSALYLCASSWDRAFGQYFGPGTRLTVT.

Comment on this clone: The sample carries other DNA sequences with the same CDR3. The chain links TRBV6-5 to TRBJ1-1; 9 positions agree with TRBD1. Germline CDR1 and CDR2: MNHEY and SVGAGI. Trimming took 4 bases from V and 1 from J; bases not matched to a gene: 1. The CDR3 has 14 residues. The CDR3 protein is CASSLGQGNTEAFF. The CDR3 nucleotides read TGTGCCAGCAGTTTGGGACAGGGGAACACTGAAGCTTTCTTT.

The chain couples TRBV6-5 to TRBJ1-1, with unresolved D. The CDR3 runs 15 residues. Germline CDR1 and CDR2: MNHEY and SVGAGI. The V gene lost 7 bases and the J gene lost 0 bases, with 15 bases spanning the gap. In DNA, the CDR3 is TGTGCCAGCACAGATCGAGCGAGGATGAACACTGAAGCTTTCTTT. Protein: CASTDRARMNTEAFF.

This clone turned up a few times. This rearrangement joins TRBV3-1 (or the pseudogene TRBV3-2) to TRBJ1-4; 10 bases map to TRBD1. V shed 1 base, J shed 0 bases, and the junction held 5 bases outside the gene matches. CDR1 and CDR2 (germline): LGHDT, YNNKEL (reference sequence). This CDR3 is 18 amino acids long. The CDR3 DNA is TGTGCCAGCAGCCAAGGCGACAGGGGGCTTGCAACTAATGAAAAACTGTTTTTT. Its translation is CASSQGDRGLATNEKLFF.

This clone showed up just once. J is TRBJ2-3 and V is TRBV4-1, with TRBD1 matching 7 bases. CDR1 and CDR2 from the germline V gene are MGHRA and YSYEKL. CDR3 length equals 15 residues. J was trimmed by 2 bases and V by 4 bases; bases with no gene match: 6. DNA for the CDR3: TGCGCCAGCAGCCTCCGGGACAGAGACACAGATACGCAGTATTTT. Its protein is CASSLRDRDTDTQYF.

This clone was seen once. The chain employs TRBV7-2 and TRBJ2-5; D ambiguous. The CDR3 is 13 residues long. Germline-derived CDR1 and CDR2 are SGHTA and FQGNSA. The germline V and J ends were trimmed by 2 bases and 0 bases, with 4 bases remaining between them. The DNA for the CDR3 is TGTGCCAGCAGCTTATCGTACCAAGAGACCCAGTACTTC. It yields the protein CASSLSYQETQYF.

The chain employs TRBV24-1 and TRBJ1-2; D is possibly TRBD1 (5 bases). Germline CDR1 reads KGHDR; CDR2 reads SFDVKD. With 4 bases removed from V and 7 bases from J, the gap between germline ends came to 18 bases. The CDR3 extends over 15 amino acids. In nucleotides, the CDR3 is TGTGCCACCAGTGACCCCACACGCGGGGACGGTGGCTACACCTTC. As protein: CATSDPTRGDGGYTF.

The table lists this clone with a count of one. The CDR3 spells CASSVSGTVYNEQFF. For the CDR3, the DNA is TGTGCCAGCAGCGTTAGCGGGACAGTCTACAATGAGCAGTTCTTC. This chain uses TRBV9 with TRBJ2-1, with D tentatively TRBD2 (8 bases). The V and J ends lost 2 bases and 3 bases respectively, with 12 bases between them. The CDR3 spans 15 residues. CDR1 is SGDLS and CDR2 is YYNGEE in the germline V gene. The full variable domain, its missing parts supplied by reference TRBV9 and TRBJ2-1, is DSGVTQTPKHLITATGQRVTLRCSPRSGDLSVYWYQQSLDQGLQFLIQYYNGEERAKGNILERFSAQQFPDLHSELNLSSLELGDSALYFCASSVSGTVYNEQFFGPGTRLTVL.

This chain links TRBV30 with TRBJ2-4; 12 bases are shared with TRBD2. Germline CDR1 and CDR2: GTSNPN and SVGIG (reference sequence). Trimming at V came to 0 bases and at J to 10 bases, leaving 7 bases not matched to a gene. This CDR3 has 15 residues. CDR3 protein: CAWSVLAGGRGIQYF. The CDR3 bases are TGTGCCTGGAGTGTACTAGCGGGGGGCCGTGGGATTCAGTACTTC.

This CDR3 reads CASSYGTSGGFRTDTQYF. The CDR3 DNA is TGTGCCAGCAGTTATGGGACTAGCGGGGGGTTTCGCACAGATACGCAGTATTTT. The chain employs TRBV5-6 and TRBJ2-3, with 15 bases that match TRBD2. This CDR3 spans 18 amino acids. The V and J ends lost 5 bases and 1 base, in that order; junction bases with no gene match: 8. Germline V gene data show CDR1 as SGHDT and CDR2 as YYEEEE.

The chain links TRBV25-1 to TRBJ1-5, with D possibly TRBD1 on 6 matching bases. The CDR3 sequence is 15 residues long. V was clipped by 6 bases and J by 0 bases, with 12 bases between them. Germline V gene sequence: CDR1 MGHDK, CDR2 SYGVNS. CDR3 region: CASSPQGLSNQPQHF. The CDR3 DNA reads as TGTGCCAGCAGCCCACAGGGCCTTAGCAATCAGCCCCAGCATTTT.

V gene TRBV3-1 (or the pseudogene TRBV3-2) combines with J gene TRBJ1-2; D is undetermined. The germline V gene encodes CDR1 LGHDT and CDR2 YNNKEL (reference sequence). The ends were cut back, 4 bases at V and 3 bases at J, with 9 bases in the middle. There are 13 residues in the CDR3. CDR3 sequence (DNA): TGTGCCAGCAGCCCCCTGAGTGACTATGGCTACACCTTC. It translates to CASSPLSDYGYTF.

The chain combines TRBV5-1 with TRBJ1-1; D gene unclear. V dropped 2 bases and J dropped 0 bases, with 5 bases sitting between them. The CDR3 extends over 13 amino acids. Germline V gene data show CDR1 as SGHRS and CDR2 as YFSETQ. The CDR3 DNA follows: TGCGCCAGCAGCTTAGAGATGAACACTGAAGCTTTCTTT. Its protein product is CASSLEMNTEAFF.

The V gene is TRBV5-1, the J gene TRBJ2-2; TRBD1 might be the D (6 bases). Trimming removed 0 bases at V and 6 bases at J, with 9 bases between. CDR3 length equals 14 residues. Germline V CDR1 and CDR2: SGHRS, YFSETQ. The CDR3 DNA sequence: TGCGCCAGCAGCTTGGCACAGGGATCCGGGGAGCTGTTTTTT. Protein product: CASSLAQGSGELFF.

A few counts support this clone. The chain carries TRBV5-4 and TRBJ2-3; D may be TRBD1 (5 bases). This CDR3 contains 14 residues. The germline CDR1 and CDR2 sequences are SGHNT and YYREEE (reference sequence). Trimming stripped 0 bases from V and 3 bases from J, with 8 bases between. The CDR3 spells CASSLGGPTDTQYF. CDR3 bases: TGTGCCAGCAGCTTGGGGGGCCCTACAGATACGCAGTATTTT. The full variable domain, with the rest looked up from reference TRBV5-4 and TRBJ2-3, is ETGVTQSPTHLIKTRGQQVTLRCSSQSGHNTVSWYQQALGQGPQFIFQYYREEENGRGNFPPRFSGLQFPNYSSELNVNALELDDSALYLCASSLGGPTDTQYFGPGTRLTVL.